This TCR beta chain was sequenced in a study of blood T cell repertoires in COVID-19. Repertoires were generated with immunoSEQ multiplex PCR, while TCRdb's copy carries only in-frame clones and drops some. The sample carries about 270,000 clones, more than 75% recorded once. This CDR3 has 16 residues. With 4 bases removed from V and 7 bases from J, the gap between germline ends came to 20 bases. The germline gives CDR1 MNHNS, CDR2 SASEGT. The clonotype was recovered from a woman older than 75 with COVID-19, enrolled during active disease. Sequenced input: peripheral blood. The chain combines TRBV6-1 with TRBJ2-1; tentatively, D is TRBD1 (6 bases). CDR3 nucleotide sequence: TGTGCCAGCAGTGCTCCAGGGGCGGTGGGGAGAAATGAGCAGTTCTTC. Protein product: CASSAPGAVGRNEQFF.